This T cell receptor (beta chain) came from a study of human T cells and chemical hapten exposure. The study's findings and limits: With patch test score, the counts of PT1 expanded TCRs showed a positive correlation.

The time point: pre-sensitization, week 0. Indicated treatment: therapeutic diphenylcyclopropenone sensitization with weekly scalp DPC. V was clipped by 8 bases and J by 1 base, with 10 bases between them. Germline CDR1 is KGHDR and CDR2 is SFDVKD. The CDR3 has 13 residues. As regards this clonotype: Its target is not known.

TCRdb fed the RACE reads into MiXCR, producing one record per CDR3 protein. The data contain around 300,000 distinct CDR3 sequences, 4.5% to 7% of them singletons. This sample comprised whole blood, obtained in connection with sensitization to the hapten diphenylcyclopropenone (DPC). This chain uses TRBV24-1 with TRBJ1-1, with D maybe TRBD1 (6 bases). The TCR was taken from a woman between 18 and 30 years old with alopecia areata. Some clones in this sample may be carry-over from other donors' samples. In DNA form, the CDR3 reads TGTGCCACCAAGACGGGACAGAACACTGAAGCTTTCTTT. It yields the protein CATKTGQNTEAFF.